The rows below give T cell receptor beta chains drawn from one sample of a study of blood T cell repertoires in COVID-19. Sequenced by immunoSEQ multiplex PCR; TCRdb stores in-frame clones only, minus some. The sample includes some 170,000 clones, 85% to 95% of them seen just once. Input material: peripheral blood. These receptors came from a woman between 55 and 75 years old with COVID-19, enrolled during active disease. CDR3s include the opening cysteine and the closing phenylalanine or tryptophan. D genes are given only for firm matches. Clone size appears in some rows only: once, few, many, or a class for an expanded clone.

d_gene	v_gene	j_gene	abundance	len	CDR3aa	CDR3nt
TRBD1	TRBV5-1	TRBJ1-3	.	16	CASSLSPGGSGNTIYF	TGCGCCAGCAGCTTAAGTCCAGGGGGGTCTGGAAACACCATATATTTT
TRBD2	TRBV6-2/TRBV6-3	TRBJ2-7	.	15	CASSLTSGIIYEQYF	TGTGCCAGCAGTTTGACTAGCGGAATAATATACGAGCAGTACTTC
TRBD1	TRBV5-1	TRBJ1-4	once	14	CASSQGTVNEKLFF	TGCGCCAGCAGCCAAGGGACAGTAAATGAAAAACTGTTTTTT
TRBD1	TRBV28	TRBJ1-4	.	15	CASSLPGQGNEKLFF	TGTGCCAGCAGTTTACCGGGACAGGGGAATGAAAAACTGTTTTTT
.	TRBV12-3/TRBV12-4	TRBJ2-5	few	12	CASSYYGETQYF	TGTGCCAGCAGTTACTACGGGGAGACCCAGTACTTC
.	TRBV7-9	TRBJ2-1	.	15	CASSLAAGVPSEQFF	TGTGCCAGCAGCTTAGCGGCAGGGGTACCGTCTGAGCAGTTCTTC
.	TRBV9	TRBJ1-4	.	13	CASSVGEREKLFF	TGTGCCAGCAGCGTCGGGGAGAGGGAAAAACTGTTTTTT
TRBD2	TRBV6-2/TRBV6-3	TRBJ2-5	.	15	CASSYGGGSQETQYF	TGTGCCAGCAGTTACGGCGGGGGGTCACAAGAGACCCAGTACTTC
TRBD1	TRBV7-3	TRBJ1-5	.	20	CASSSPMTGQGTNSNQPQHF	TGTGCCAGCAGCTCCCCTATGACGGGACAGGGGACTAATAGCAATCAGCCCCAGCATTTT
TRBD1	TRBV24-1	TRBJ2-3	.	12	CATDRGADTQYF	TGTGCCACGGACAGGGGAGCAGATACGCAGTATTTT
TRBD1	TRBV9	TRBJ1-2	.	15	CASSVRDREHYGYTF	TGTGCCAGCAGCGTCAGGGACAGGGAGCACTATGGCTACACCTTC